This TCR beta chain appears in the sequencing data of a study of T cell changes during pregnancy in multiple sclerosis. The method was immunoSEQ multiplex PCR; TCRdb's version includes in-frame clones alone and lacks a portion of them. The sample consists of 40,000 to 55,000 clones, more than 80% of them appearing once. The CDR3 sequence is 12 residues long. CDR1 MNHEY and CDR2 SVGAGI come from the germline V gene. The V end lost 6 bases, the J end lost 11 bases, and 16 bases lay between the germline ends. The source material was CD4+ T cells from peripheral blood mononuclear cells, sampled before pregnancy. This sequence joins TRBV6-5 and TRBJ1-1; D perhaps matches TRBD1 (5 bases). The sequence came from a female donor with multiple sclerosis, enrolled in a pregnancy study. CDR3 in amino acids: CASSLRTTDAFF. CDR3 in DNA: TGTGCCAGCAGCCTAAGGACAACAGACGCTTTCTTT.